Listed below are T cell receptor beta chains from one sample, sequenced in a study of blood T cell repertoires in COVID-19. This table comes from immunoSEQ multiplex PCR, and its TCRdb copy is limited to in-frame clones, with some not included. The sample comprises hundreds of thousands of clones, 65% to 90% of which are singletons, and 4.5% to 6% rests with the top ten. What was sequenced was peripheral blood. Receptor source: a man aged 45-60 years with active or convalescent COVID-19. Both conserved end residues are part of each CDR3. The D gene is left open where the match is weak. Rows may omit the clone size; those that give it use once, few, many or a size class.

abundance,d_gene,v_gene,j_gene,CDR3aa,CDR3nt
.,TRBD2,TRBV9,TRBJ2-1,CASSVMTSGRGNEQFF,TGTGCCAGCAGCGTCATGACTAGCGGGAGGGGTAATGAGCAGTTCTTC
.,TRBD1,TRBV9,TRBJ1-1,CASSVAPGQGAGAFF,TGTGCCAGCAGCGTAGCCCCCGGACAGGGGGCCGGAGCTTTCTTT
.,TRBD1,TRBV28,TRBJ1-3,CASSSLGTGSGNTIYF,TGTGCCAGCAGTTCACTAGGGACAGGCTCTGGAAACACCATATATTTT
.,TRBD2,TRBV5-1,TRBJ2-3,CASSPGTSGSDTQYF,TGCGCCAGCAGTCCGGGGACTAGCGGATCAGATACGCAGTATTTT
.,TRBD1,TRBV7-9,TRBJ1-2,CASSLETGGYTF,TGTGCCAGCAGCTTAGAGACAGGGGGCTACACCTTC
.,.,TRBV10-3,TRBJ2-1,CAISESTREQFF,TGTGCCATCAGTGAGTCTACCAGGGAGCAGTTCTTC
.,.,TRBV12-1,TRBJ2-1,CASSSQPPAPERVRNEQFF,TGTGCCAGCAGCTCTCAACCACCAGCGCCGGAGCGGGTTCGGAATGAGCAGTTCTTC
few,.,TRBV13,TRBJ1-1,CATDSGGKNTEAFF,TGTGCCACCGACTCGGGGGGGAAGAACACTGAAGCTTTCTTT
.,.,TRBV5-1,TRBJ1-2,CASSLTGLYGYTF,TGCGCCAGCAGCTTGACAGGGTTGTATGGCTACACCTTC
.,TRBD1,TRBV2,TRBJ1-2,CASGEDLGQGADGYTF,TGTGCCAGCGGAGAGGACCTAGGACAGGGGGCCGATGGCTACACCTTC
.,TRBD1,TRBV27,TRBJ2-3,CASRDRVFTDTQYF,TGTGCCAGTAGAGACAGGGTGTTTACAGATACGCAGTATTTT
.,TRBD1,TRBV27,TRBJ1-4,CASSSRTGLPNEKLFF,TGTGCCAGCAGTTCCCGGACAGGGCTGCCTAATGAAAAACTGTTTTTT
few,TRBD1,TRBV27,TRBJ1-2,CASSSGQGTTYGYTF,TGTGCCAGCAGTTCCGGACAGGGCACAACCTATGGCTACACCTTC
.,TRBD1,TRBV5-6,TRBJ2-1,CASSIRDRGFGEQFF,TGTGCCAGCAGCATCCGGGACAGGGGGTTTGGTGAGCAGTTCTTC
once,TRBD1,TRBV9,TRBJ2-5,CASSATGGTGGETQYF,TGTGCCAGCAGCGCTACAGGGGGAACCGGGGGAGAGACCCAGTACTTC
.,TRBD1,TRBV5-1,TRBJ2-3,CASSRNRGQDTQYF,TGCGCCAGCAGCCGCAACAGGGGGCAAGATACGCAGTATTTT
.,TRBD1,TRBV30,TRBJ1-1,CAWKGAGGFSTEAFF,TGTGCCTGGAAGGGGGCAGGGGGCTTTAGCACTGAAGCTTTCTTT
once,TRBD2,TRBV27,TRBJ2-3,CASSSGLAGVDTQYF,TGTGCCAGCAGTTCGGGACTAGCGGGAGTTGATACGCAGTATTTT
.,.,TRBV30,TRBJ1-1,CAWSPRAGLNTEAFF,TGTGCCTGGAGTCCAAGGGCAGGGCTCAACACTGAAGCTTTCTTT
.,TRBD1,TRBV7-9,TRBJ2-7,CASIGQVGHEQYF,TGTGCCAGCATTGGACAGGTGGGGCACGAGCAGTACTTC
.,TRBD1,TRBV27,TRBJ1-2,CASSLRDRAGYTF,TGTGCCAGCAGCCTCCGGGACAGGGCTGGCTACACCTTC
once,.,TRBV5-6,TRBJ1-3,CASSLRNGGSGNTIYF,TGTGCCAGCAGCTTGAGAAACGGGGGCTCTGGAAACACCATATATTTT
.,TRBD1,TRBV29-1,TRBJ2-1,CSVKTGIRYNEQFF,TGCAGCGTGAAGACAGGGATCCGCTACAATGAGCAGTTCTTC
.,TRBD1,TRBV4-3,TRBJ1-4,CASSQDYRGSEKLFF,TGCGCCAGCAGCCAAGATTACAGGGGAAGTGAAAAACTGTTTTTT
.,TRBD1,TRBV5-1,TRBJ2-1,CASSRLPTGQGSTYNEQFF,TGCGCCAGCAGCCGCCTTCCCACCGGACAGGGAAGTACCTACAATGAGCAGTTCTTC
.,.,TRBV28,TRBJ1-3,CASSTGQTSGNTIYF,TGTGCCAGCAGTACTGGACAGACTTCTGGAAACACCATATATTTT
.,.,TRBV15,TRBJ1-3,CATSGPEHLTGNTIYF,TGTGCCACCAGCGGGCCCGAGCACCTCACTGGAAACACCATATATTTT
.,TRBD1,TRBV4-1,TRBJ1-1,CASSPGTGGGPNTEAFF,TGCGCCAGCAGCCCCGGGACAGGGGGCGGCCCGAACACTGAAGCTTTCTTT
.,TRBD1,TRBV25-1,TRBJ2-1,CASSESRPGTVGNEQFF,TGTGCCAGCAGTGAATCTCGTCCCGGGACAGTGGGGAATGAGCAGTTCTTC
.,.,TRBV18,TRBJ2-1,CASSPASLPNEQFF,TGTGCCAGCTCGCCCGCTAGTTTGCCCAATGAGCAGTTCTTC
.,.,TRBV21-1,TRBJ2-1,CATPQAYRDREDNEQFF,TGTGCCACCCCTCAGGCTTACCGGGACAGGGAGGACAATGAGCAGTTCTTC
once,.,TRBV4-1,TRBJ2-7,CASSPATATYEQYF,TGCGCCAGCAGCCCGGCGACAGCCACCTACGAGCAGTACTTC
.,TRBD2,TRBV9,TRBJ2-7,CASSGIAGGPGEQYF,TGTGCCAGCAGCGGCATAGCGGGAGGGCCCGGCGAGCAGTACTTC
.,.,TRBV30,TRBJ1-1,CAGCYRQNTEAFF,TGTGCCGGGTGCTACAGGCAGAACACTGAAGCTTTCTTT
few,.,TRBV10-3,TRBJ1-2,CAISNRVEGYGYTF,TGTGCCATCAGTAACAGGGTCGAAGGCTATGGCTACACCTTC
once,.,TRBV5-1,TRBJ2-2,CASSFGSGELFF,TGCGCCAGCAGCTTCGGGAGCGGGGAGCTGTTTTTT
once,.,TRBV27,TRBJ2-7,CASSLSGLYEQYF,TGTGCCAGCAGCCTATCCGGGTTGTACGAGCAGTACTTC
.,.,TRBV7-2,TRBJ2-5,CASSLIADPQETQYF,TGTGCCAGCAGCCTGATAGCGGATCCCCAAGAGACCCAGTACTTC
few,TRBD1,TRBV10-3,TRBJ1-5,CAISDSNRGYQPQHF,TGTGCCATCAGTGATTCTAACAGGGGATACCAGCCCCAGCATTTT
.,.,TRBV5-1,TRBJ2-1,CASSSRREQFF,TGCGCCAGCAGCTCCCGCCGGGAGCAGTTCTTC
.,.,TRBV6-2/TRBV6-3,TRBJ1-5,CASSFELSRGPQHF,TGTGCCAGCAGTTTTGAGCTATCCAGGGGGCCCCAGCATTTT